This record concerns one TCR beta chain sequence. This clonotype was found many times. Its recognized antigen is unknown. No per-base quality is available; no much larger clone lies one base away. This entry is derived from a study of T cell repertoires in cytomegalovirus infection (dated by TCRdb to between 2018 and 2021). At the level of the whole study: Donor HLA type was relevant to the analysis, as public TCR beta signatures indicated carriage of CMV infection together with the matching HLA type.

Study-wide conclusions, independent of this receptor: The ex vivo response was dominated by HLA-C-restricted CMV-specific TCR beta clonotypes, which also provided the single most frequent clonotype in two of eight donors. Carriers of CMV infection plus the relevant HLA type were discriminated by the cumulative frequency of public TCR beta family members in the study cohort and in an independent approximately 350-donor cohort.

The sequencer was an Illumina HiSeq 1500. TCRdb reworked the public reads: Q25 trimming with fastp, MiXCR clone assembly, productive beta chains retained. Rows with one shared CDR3 protein collapse into an entry with the most common genes and DNA. Here the sample has over 450,000 distinct CDR3 sequences; approximately 10% occur a single time. The top ten clonotypes cover 9.5% to 13% of the sample. Reading from cysteine to phenylalanine, the CDR3 counts 15 amino acids. The entry retains the CDR3 DNA only, 45 bases that are in frame from base 1. Trimming costs V 3 bases and J 3 bases, and their ends lie 11 bases apart. CDR1 MNHEY and CDR2 SMNVEV are derived from the germline V gene (reference sequence).

Input material: PBMCs. This clonotype was sampled from a human donor in good health (CMV status not recorded). Some clones in this sample may be carry-over from other donors' samples. The chain was built from TRBV27 and TRBJ1-4; too little of a D gene remains to name it. This receptor carries the CDR3 CASSFSRQSNEKLFF. The sequence in DNA is TGTGCCAGCAGTTTCTCGAGACAATCTAATGAAAAACTGTTTTTT. Joined to the reference TRBV27 and TRBJ1-4 proteins, this CDR3 gives the full variable domain: EAQVTQNPRYLITVTGKKLTVTCSQNMNHEYMSWYRQDPGLGLRQIYYSMNVEVTDKGDVPEGYKVSRKEKRNFPLILESPSPNQTSLYFCASSFSRQSNEKLFFGSGTQLSVL.